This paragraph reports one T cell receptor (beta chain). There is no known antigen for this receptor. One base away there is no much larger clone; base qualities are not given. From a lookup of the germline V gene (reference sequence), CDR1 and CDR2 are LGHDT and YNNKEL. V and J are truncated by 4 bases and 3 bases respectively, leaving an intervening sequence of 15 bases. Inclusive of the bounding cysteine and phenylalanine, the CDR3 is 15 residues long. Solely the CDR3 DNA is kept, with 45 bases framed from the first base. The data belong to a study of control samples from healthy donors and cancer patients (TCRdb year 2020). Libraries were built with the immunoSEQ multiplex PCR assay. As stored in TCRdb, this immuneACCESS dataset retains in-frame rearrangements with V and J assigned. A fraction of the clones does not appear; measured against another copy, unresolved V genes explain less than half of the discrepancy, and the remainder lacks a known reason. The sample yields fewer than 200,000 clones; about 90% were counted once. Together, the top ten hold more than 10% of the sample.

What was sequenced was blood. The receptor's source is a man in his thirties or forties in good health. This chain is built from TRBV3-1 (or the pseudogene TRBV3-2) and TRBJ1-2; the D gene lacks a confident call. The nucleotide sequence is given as TGTGCCAGCAGCCTCAGATCTGTATCTCACTATGGCTACACCTTC. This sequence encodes CASSLRSVSHYGYTF.